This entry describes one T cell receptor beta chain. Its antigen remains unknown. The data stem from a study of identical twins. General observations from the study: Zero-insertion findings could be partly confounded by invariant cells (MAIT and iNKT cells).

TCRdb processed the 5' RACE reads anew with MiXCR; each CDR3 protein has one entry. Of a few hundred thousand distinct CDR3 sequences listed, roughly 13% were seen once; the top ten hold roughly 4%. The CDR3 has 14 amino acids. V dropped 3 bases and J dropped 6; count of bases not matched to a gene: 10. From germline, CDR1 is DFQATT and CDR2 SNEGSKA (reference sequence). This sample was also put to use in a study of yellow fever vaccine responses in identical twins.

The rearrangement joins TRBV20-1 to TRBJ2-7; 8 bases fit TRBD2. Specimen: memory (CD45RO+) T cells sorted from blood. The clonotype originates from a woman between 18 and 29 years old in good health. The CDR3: CSASLIAGLSEQYF. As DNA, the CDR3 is TGCAGTGCTAGTTTAATAGCGGGATTATCCGAGCAGTACTTC.